One and the same sample provided the 10 T cell receptor beta chains below, sequenced in a study of early T cells in non-severe SARS-CoV-2 infection. From the 5' RACE reads, TCRdb called clonotypes with MiXCR, one entry per CDR3 protein. The repertoire includes some 36,000 distinct CDR3 sequences, less than 8% of them detected once, and around 23% sits in the top ten. Sequencing used whole blood, obtained at baseline. These receptors were taken from an adult who was a healthcare worker with PCR-confirmed SARS-CoV-2 infection or an uninfected control (not recorded which).

This clonotype was found many times. The chain carries TRBV7-8 and TRBJ1-2, with D unclear. The germline gives CDR1 SGHVS, CDR2 FQNEAQ. This CDR3 comprises 13 residues. Trimming removed 1 base at V and 2 bases at J, with 5 bases between. CDR3 bases: TGTGCCAGCAGCTTAGATCAAAACTATGGCTACACCTTC. Its translation: CASSLDQNYGYTF.

The chain is built from TRBV5-1 and TRBJ2-3; D call uncertain. Trimming removed 0 bases at V and 2 bases at J, with 13 bases between. There are 16 residues in the CDR3. Germline V gene sequence: CDR1 SGHRS, CDR2 YFSETQ. The CDR3 DNA sequence: TGCGCCAGCAGCTTGGGTTCCCTGGGAATCACAGATACGCAGTATTTT. It yields the protein CASSLGSLGITDTQYF.

The rearrangement links TRBV3-1 to TRBJ2-1, with 10 nucleotides matching TRBD2. Germline-derived CDR1 and CDR2 are LGHDT and YNNKEL (reference sequence). Germline trimming cut 1 base from V and 4 bases from J; bases unmatched to any gene: 4. The CDR3 extends over 16 amino acids. The CDR3 region is CASSQARTSGYNEQFF. As DNA, the CDR3 is TGTGCCAGCAGCCAAGCGAGGACTAGCGGTTACAATGAGCAGTTCTTC.

The chain combines TRBV4-2 with TRBJ2-2; the match to TRBD2 covers 8 bases. V lost 4 bases to trimming and J lost 6 bases; unmatched junction nucleotides: 7. Germline CDR1 LGHNA, CDR2 YNFKEQ. The CDR3 contains 15 residues. In DNA form, the CDR3 reads TGTGCCAGCAGCCGAGTAGGGACTAGTTCCGGGGAGCTGTTTTTT. This encodes CASSRVGTSSGELFF.

This chain uses TRBV5-6 with TRBJ2-6; 13 bases fit TRBD2. This CDR3 has 21 residues. J gave up 0 bases and V 4 bases, and 13 bases lay outside the gene matches. Germline lookup yields CDR1 SGHDT and CDR2 YYEEEE. CDR3 DNA: TGTGCCAGCAGCCTGGGACTAGCGGGATCCTTCCCCTTCTCTGGGGCCAACGTCCTGACTTTC. Residues: CASSLGLAGSFPFSGANVLTF. Full variable domain (outside the CDR3, taken from reference TRBV5-6 and TRBJ2-6): DAGVTQSPTHLIKTRGQQVTLRCSPKSGHDTVSWYQQALGQGPQFIFQYYEEEERQRGNFPDRFSGHQFPNYSSELNVNALLLGDSALYLCASSLGLAGSFPFSGANVLTFGAGSRLTVL.

The rearrangement links TRBV7-2 to TRBJ2-3; no clear D gene. This CDR3 contains 13 residues. CDR1 and CDR2 from the germline V gene are SGHTA and FQGNSA. Trimming took off 3 bases at V and 4 bases at J, with 8 bases between the two ends. The CDR3 region has the DNA TGTGCCAGCAGCTTCACCGAGCCAGATACGCAGTATTTT. It encodes CASSFTEPDTQYF.

This clonotype was detected ten times or more. The rearrangement uses TRBV2 and TRBJ1-1, with D unresolved. The CDR3 covers 12 residues. Trimming removed 6 bases from V and 2 bases from J, with 7 bases in between. Germline CDR1 reads SNHLY; CDR2 reads FYNNEI. The DNA of the CDR3 is TGTGCCAGCAGGAGCCAAAACACTGAAGCTTTCTTT. Translation gives CASRSQNTEAFF.

V gene TRBV6-5 combines with J gene TRBJ2-3; D ambiguous. Germline CDR1 reads MNHEY; CDR2 reads SVGAGI. Trimming took 0 bases from V and 5 from J, leaving 3 bases between them. CDR3 length: 12 amino acids. The CDR3 region is CASSYSGDTQYF. The DNA of the CDR3 is TGTGCCAGCAGTTACTCGGGAGATACGCAGTATTTT.

In this sample, this clonotype turned up a few times. The chain has TRBV6-1 and TRBJ1-5; 8 nucleotides align to TRBD1. The germline V gene encodes CDR1 MNHNS and CDR2 SASEGT. The CDR3 is 13 amino acids. V shed 3 bases and J 6 bases; nucleotides not matched to a gene: 1. The CDR3 region is CASSDRGPQPQHF. The CDR3 DNA is TGTGCCAGCAGTGACAGGGGGCCTCAGCCCCAGCATTTT.

This clonotype was detected many times. The chain recombines TRBV5-1 with TRBJ1-5; possible D gene TRBD1, 5 bases. The V gene lost 3 bases and the J gene lost 4 bases, with 11 bases spanning the gap. Germline lookup yields CDR1 SGHRS and CDR2 YFSETQ. This CDR3 region has 14 residues. The CDR3: CASSSDSLNQPQHF. The DNA for the CDR3 is TGCGCCAGCAGCTCCGACAGCCTAAATCAGCCCCAGCATTTT.